Shown below are 16 T cell receptor beta chains from a single sample sequenced in a study of chemoradiotherapy in HPV16-positive cancers. Assay used: immunoSEQ multiplex PCR; TCRdb lists only in-frame clones, some missing. Of under 10,000 clones listed, 85% to 90% are singletons. The sample in question was blood, obtained from a patient who underwent chemoradiotherapy. The source of these receptors is a human donor with HPV-associated anogenital cancer.

This chain links TRBV29-1 with TRBJ2-5; TRBD2 agrees at 11 bases. The J call may be mistaken, given a closer DNA end match to TRBJ2-7. The germline V gene has CDR1 SQVTM and CDR2 ANQGSEA. The CDR3 has 16 amino acids. CDR3 nucleotides: TGCAGCGTTGAACACACGCTAGCGGGAGGTTCCTACGAGCAGTACTTC. This gives the protein CSVEHTLAGGSYEQYF.

In this sample, this clone turned up a few times. The J gene is TRBJ1-5, the V gene TRBV6-5; D remains unclear. V lost 0 bases and J lost 5, with 11 bases in between. The CDR3 covers 15 residues. The germline V gene encodes CDR1 MNHEY and CDR2 SVGAGI. The CDR3 DNA follows: TGTGCCAGCAGTTACTCGAGCAGCCTCGATCAGCCCCAGCATTTT. It yields the protein CASSYSSSLDQPQHF.

The CDR3 nucleotides read TGTGCCAGCGGGGGGGGCCCCTACAATGAGCAGTTCTTC. Encoded protein: CASGGGPYNEQFF. The chain couples TRBV25-1 to TRBJ2-1, with a possible D match to TRBD2 (7 bases). Germline V gene data show CDR1 as MGHDK and CDR2 as SYGVNS. V lost 8 bases and J lost 2, with 10 bases in between. This CDR3 region has 13 residues. The whole variable domain, remainder taken from reference TRBV25-1 and TRBJ2-1, is EADIYQTPRYLVIGTGKKITLECSQTMGHDKMYWYQQDPGMELHLIHYSYGVNSTEKGDLSSESTVSRIRTEHFPLTLESARPSHTSQYLCASGGGPYNEQFFGPGTRLTVL.

The CDR3 loop reads CASSPGQGSTEAFF. Written as DNA, the CDR3 is TGTGCCAGCAGTCCCGGACAGGGCAGCACTGAAGCTTTCTTT. V usage is TRBV6-5 and J usage is TRBJ1-1, with 8 nucleotides matching TRBD1. V lost 5 bases to trimming and J lost 4 bases; unmatched junction nucleotides: 6. Germline lookup yields CDR1 MNHEY and CDR2 SVGAGI. CDR3 length equals 14 residues.

The V and J genes are TRBV10-3 and TRBJ2-3; 8 bases fit TRBD1. The length of the CDR3 is 15 residues. The germline CDR1 and CDR2 sequences are ENHRY and SYGVKD. V trimming: 5 bases; J trimming: 0 bases; junction bases outside the gene matches: 4. For the CDR3, the DNA is TGTGCCATCAGTTCTGACAGGGGTAGCACAGATACGCAGTATTTT. Protein sequence: CAISSDRGSTDTQYF.

This clone turned up a few times. The rearrangement links TRBV7-9 to TRBJ2-2; 8 bases line up with TRBD1. The J segment lost 4 bases and the V segment lost 3 bases, leaving 13 bases of the junction unmatched. The germline gives CDR1 SEHNR, CDR2 FQNEAQ (reference sequence). The CDR3 runs to 18 residues. As DNA, the CDR3 is TGTGCCAGCAGCTTCCAACCGACAGGGGTTCGGGGCACCGGGGAGCTGTTTTTT. As protein: CASSFQPTGVRGTGELFF.

The rearrangement joins TRBV4-1 to TRBJ2-1, with 7 bases lining up with TRBD2. The CDR3 covers 15 residues. V was clipped by 2 bases and J by 8 bases; unmatched bases: 9. Germline CDR1 is MGHRA and CDR2 is YSYEKL. The CDR3 here is CASSQPYKTSHEQFF. DNA of the CDR3: TGCGCCAGCAGCCAACCCTACAAGACTAGCCATGAGCAGTTCTTC.

The chain is built from TRBV7-9 and TRBJ2-3; a possible D gene is TRBD1 (5 bases). CDR3 size: 13 residues. The germline V and J ends were trimmed by 8 bases and 2 bases, with 11 bases remaining between them. Germline CDR1 reads SEHNR; CDR2 reads FQNEAQ (reference sequence). DNA for the CDR3: TGTGCCAGCCTGTTGACAGACACAGATACGCAGTATTTT. Its protein product is CASLLTDTDTQYF. The whole variable domain, filled in from reference TRBV7-9 and TRBJ2-3, reads DTGVSQNPRHKITKRGQNVTFRCDPISEHNRLYWYRQTLGQGPEFLTYFQNEAQLEKSRLLSDRFSAERPKGSFSTLEIQRTEQGDSAMYLCASLLTDTDTQYFGPGTRLTVL.

The rearrangement links TRBV19 to TRBJ2-5; D is uncertain. The tail of the sequence fits TRBJ2-7 better, so the J call may be wrong. The CDR3 totals 13 residues. Germline CDR1 is LNHDA and CDR2 is SQIVND (reference sequence). The CDR3 DNA is TGTGCCAGTGGACCCAACTCCTACCACGAGCAGTACTTC. Translation: CASGPNSYHEQYF.

The chain employs TRBV5-1 and TRBJ1-5; D remains ambiguous. Germline V gives CDR1 SGHRS, CDR2 YFSETQ. The CDR3 loop spans 15 amino acids. V was pared by 0 bases and J by 6 bases, with 13 bases between. CDR3 nucleotides: TGCGCCAGCAGCTTGGACAGCGGTGGGGTTCAGCCCCAGCATTTT. Translated: CASSLDSGGVQPQHF.

The V and J genes are TRBV5-1 and TRBJ1-1; D may be TRBD1 (5 bases). The CDR3 totals 13 residues. Trimming stripped 1 base from V and 7 bases from J, with 11 bases between. Germline V gene lookup returns CDR1 SGHRS and CDR2 YFSETQ. This CDR3 reads CASSLYGTGEAFF. The CDR3 DNA reads as TGCGCCAGCAGCTTGTATGGCACAGGTGAAGCTTTCTTT.

The chain recombines TRBV28 with TRBJ2-6; no reliable D call. Germline lookup yields CDR1 MDHEN and CDR2 SYDVKM. The V end was cut by 3 bases, the J end by 2 bases, with 8 bases between. The CDR3 loop spans 15 amino acids. The CDR3 is CASSFERAGANVLTF. The CDR3 DNA reads as TGTGCCAGCAGTTTTGAAAGGGCTGGGGCCAACGTCCTGACTTTC.

This chain links TRBV4-1 with TRBJ2-7; the match to TRBD1 covers 8 bases. This CDR3 has 17 amino acids. In germline, CDR1 is MGHRA, CDR2 YSYEKL. Trimming cost V 1 base and J 2 bases; bases outside gene matches: 10. Written as DNA, the CDR3 is TGCGCCAGCAGCCAAGTCTCCGGGACAGGCTACGCCTACGAGCAGTACTTC. This gives the protein CASSQVSGTGYAYEQYF.

The J gene is TRBJ1-2, the V gene TRBV7-2; D is undetermined. The CDR3 contains 13 residues. Germline V CDR1 and CDR2: SGHTA, FQGNSA. Trimming shortened V by 5 bases and J by 4 bases, and 11 bases separated the two germline ends. The CDR3, as DNA: TGTGCCAGCAGCAGGGATAACTTCTATGGCTACACCTTC. It yields the protein CASSRDNFYGYTF.

This chain joins TRBV19 and TRBJ1-5, with 8 bases fitting TRBD1. The CDR3 loop spans 16 amino acids. V shed 5 bases, J shed 0 bases, and the junction held 6 bases outside the gene matches. Germline V gene lookup returns CDR1 LNHDA and CDR2 SQIVND (reference sequence). CDR3 DNA sequence: TGTGCCAGTAGTCCCAGACAGGGGAATAGCAATCAGCCCCAGCATTTT. Residues: CASSPRQGNSNQPQHF.

The rearrangement joins TRBV15 to TRBJ1-1; tentatively, D is TRBD1 (5 bases). The CDR3 runs 16 residues. V was clipped by 5 bases and J by 4 bases, with 20 bases between them. Germline V gene lookup returns CDR1 LNHNV and CDR2 YYDKDF (reference sequence). The CDR3 sequence is CATSPRGDWVGTEAFF. The CDR3, as DNA: TGTGCCACCAGCCCACGGGGCGATTGGGTAGGCACTGAAGCTTTCTTT.